These T cell receptor beta chains were read from a single sample in a study of cytomegalovirus exposure and HLA in healthy donors. Repertoires were generated with immunoSEQ multiplex PCR, while TCRdb's copy carries only in-frame clones and drops some. Of around 130,000 clones in the sample, around 80% were seen once. The sequencing input was PBMCs. All receptors come from a human donor in good health. Both conserved end residues are part of each CDR3. Fields, in order: clone size, V gene, D gene, CDR3 length, J gene, CDR3 DNA, CDR3 protein. The D gene is left open where the match is weak. Only some rows state a clone size, as once, few, many or a class for expanded clones.

-	TRBV7-9	TRBD1	15	TRBJ2-2	TGTGCCAGCAGCCCGGACAGGGTCGGTACCGGGGAGCTGTTTTTT	CASSPDRVGTGELFF
-	TRBV29-1	-	12	TRBJ1-2	TGCAGCGTTGCGGTTTACCAAATTGGCTACACCTTC	CSVAVYQIGYTF
-	TRBV5-1	TRBD2	15	TRBJ2-3	TGCGCCAGCAGCTTGCGGGACTATGACGCAGATACGCAGTATTTT	CASSLRDYDADTQYF
-	TRBV10-3	-	15	TRBJ2-3	TGTGCCACAGGACAGACCAAAGCCTACACAGATACGCAGTATTTT	CATGQTKAYTDTQYF
-	TRBV9	-	13	TRBJ2-7	TGTGCCAGCAGCCTTCTCCAGGGTGCCGAGCAGTACTTC	CASSLLQGAEQYF
-	TRBV6-1	-	13	TRBJ1-3	TGTGCCAGCCAGTACCCTCCTGGAAACACCATATATTTT	CASQYPPGNTIYF
-	TRBV13	-	17	TRBJ2-3	TGTGCCAGCAGCCCAGAAGGCTGGGACCTTAGAAGGGGGACGCAGTATTTT	CASSPEGWDLRRGTQYF
-	TRBV5-6	TRBD2	17	TRBJ2-4	TGTGCCAGCAGCCCGGGACTAGCGGGGGCCACGTCAAACATTCAGTACTTC	CASSPGLAGATSNIQYF
-	TRBV19	TRBD2	16	TRBJ2-4	TGTGCCAGTACCCCTAGCGGGGGGGCGTCCAAAAACATTCAGTACTTC	CASTPSGGASKNIQYF
-	TRBV6-5	TRBD1	13	TRBJ1-1	TGTGCCAGCAGTGTAGGACAGGGAGAAAAAGCTTTCTTT	CASSVGQGEKAFF
-	TRBV6-5	-	15	TRBJ1-1	TGTGCCAGCAGTTACAGACTAGAGGGGAACACTGAAGCTTTCTTT	CASSYRLEGNTEAFF
-	TRBV5-1	TRBD1	14	TRBJ2-7	TGCGCCAGCAGCGCGGACAGGGAATCCTACGAGCAGTACTTC	CASSADRESYEQYF
-	TRBV19	TRBD1	13	TRBJ1-2	TGTGCCAGTAGTTGGGGGACAGGGGACGGCTACACCTTC	CASSWGTGDGYTF
-	TRBV6-6	-	14	TRBJ1-1	TGTGCCAGCAGTTACGACTACAGGAACACTGAAGCTTTCTTT	CASSYDYRNTEAFF
-	TRBV4-1	-	14	TRBJ2-7	TGCGCCAGCAGCCAAACACAGGTTGTCTACGAGCAGTACTTC	CASSQTQVVYEQYF
-	TRBV7-2	-	13	TRBJ1-2	TGTGCCAGCAGCTTAGCTGAGAGCTATGGCTACACCTTC	CASSLAESYGYTF
-	TRBV27	-	11	TRBJ2-7	TGTGCCAGCGGACAGTACTACGAGCAGTACTTC	CASGQYYEQYF
-	TRBV9	-	13	TRBJ1-3	TGTGCCAGCAGCTCCCCAGGGGCCAACACCATATATTTT	CASSSPGANTIYF
-	TRBV28	-	14	TRBJ2-2	TGTGCCAGCAGTTTTAGCAGCAACACCGGGGAGCTGTTTTTT	CASSFSSNTGELFF
-	TRBV27	-	14	TRBJ1-1	TGTGCCAGCAGGGACAGATTCATGAACACTGAAGCTTTCTTT	CASRDRFMNTEAFF
once	TRBV7-2	TRBD1	15	TRBJ2-1	TGTGCCAGCAAGACCGGACAGGGCTCCTACAATGAGCAGTTCTTC	CASKTGQGSYNEQFF
-	TRBV6-1	-	17	TRBJ2-1	TGTGCCAGCAGTGAAGCCAGGGGCCGTAGCTCCTACAATGAGCAGTTCTTC	CASSEARGRSSYNEQFF
-	TRBV7-8	-	13	TRBJ1-5	TGTGCCAGCAGCTTAGGACAGAATCAGCCCCAGCATTTT	CASSLGQNQPQHF